This T cell receptor (beta chain) originates from a study of technical replicates of blood from several donors. Assay: immunoSEQ multiplex PCR; the TCRdb copy retains only in-frame clones and omits some. Here the sample spans around 70,000 clones, 95% to 98% being singletons. Trimming took 0 bases from V and 9 from J; bases not matched to a gene: 6. The CDR3 sequence is 15 residues long. Looked up from germline, CDR1 is SGHDT and CDR2 is YYEEEE. Sequences were obtained from T cells isolated from PBMCs. The chain joins TRBV5-6 to TRBJ2-1, with 10 bases lining up with TRBD1. This clonotype was sampled from a human donor in good health. Written as DNA, the CDR3 is TGTGCCAGCAGCTTGGTCGGGACAGGGGTGGGTGAGCAGTTCTTC. It translates to CASSLVGTGVGEQFF.